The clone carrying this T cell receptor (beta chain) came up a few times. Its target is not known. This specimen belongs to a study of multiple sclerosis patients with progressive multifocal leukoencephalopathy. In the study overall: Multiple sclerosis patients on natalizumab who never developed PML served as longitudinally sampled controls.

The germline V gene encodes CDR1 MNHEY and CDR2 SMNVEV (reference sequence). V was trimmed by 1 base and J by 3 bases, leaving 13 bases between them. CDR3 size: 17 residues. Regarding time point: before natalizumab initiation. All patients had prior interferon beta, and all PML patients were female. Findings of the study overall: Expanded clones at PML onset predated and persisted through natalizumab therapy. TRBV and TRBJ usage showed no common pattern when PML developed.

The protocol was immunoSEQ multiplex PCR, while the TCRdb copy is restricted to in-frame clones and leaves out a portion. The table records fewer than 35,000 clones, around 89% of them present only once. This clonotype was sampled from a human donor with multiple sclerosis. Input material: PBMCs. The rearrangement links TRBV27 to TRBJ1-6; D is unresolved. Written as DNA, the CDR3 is TGTGCCAGCAGTTTATTCCTTACGGCAGACTATAATTCACCCCTCCACTTT. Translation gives CASSLFLTADYNSPLHF.